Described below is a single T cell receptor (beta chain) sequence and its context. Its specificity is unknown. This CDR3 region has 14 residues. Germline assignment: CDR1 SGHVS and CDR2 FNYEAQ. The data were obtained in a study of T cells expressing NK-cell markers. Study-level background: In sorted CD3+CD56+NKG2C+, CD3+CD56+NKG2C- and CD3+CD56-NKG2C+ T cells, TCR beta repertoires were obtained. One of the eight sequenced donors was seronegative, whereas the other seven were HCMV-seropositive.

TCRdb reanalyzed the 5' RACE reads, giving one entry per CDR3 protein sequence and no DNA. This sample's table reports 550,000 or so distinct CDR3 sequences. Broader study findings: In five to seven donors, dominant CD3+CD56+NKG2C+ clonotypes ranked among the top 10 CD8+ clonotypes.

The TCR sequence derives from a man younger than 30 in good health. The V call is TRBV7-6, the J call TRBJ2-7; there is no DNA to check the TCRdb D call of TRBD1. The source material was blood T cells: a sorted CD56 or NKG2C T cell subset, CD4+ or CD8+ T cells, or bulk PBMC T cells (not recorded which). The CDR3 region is CASSLGRAGVEQYF.